One sample yielded the 19 T cell receptor beta chains listed below, sequenced in a study of shared clonotypes between healthy human individuals. This table comes from immunoSEQ multiplex PCR, and its TCRdb copy is limited to in-frame clones, with some not included. The table has 1.5 million to 2.5 million clones, roughly 95% seen once; the top ten hold 0.9% to 1.5%. Naive-designated CD8 cells lacked CD45RO, were positively enriched for CCR7, and omitted terminally differentiated effector memory CD45RA+ cells. Source material: naive CD8+ T cells sorted from blood. These receptors were taken from a man aged 18 to 29 in good health.

This sequence joins TRBV6-6 and TRBJ1-5; TRBD1 matches 7 bases. Germline V CDR1 and CDR2: MNHNY, SVGAGI (reference sequence). The CDR3 is made up of 16 amino acids. V shed 7 bases, J shed 4 bases, and the junction held 13 bases outside the gene matches. CDR3 sequence: CASKFSVQGNNQPQHF. DNA for the CDR3: TGTGCCAGCAAGTTCTCGGTACAGGGGAATAATCAGCCCCAGCATTTT.

This clone was counted once. The gene calls are TRBV5-1 and TRBJ2-1, with TRBD2 as a possible D gene (5 bases). Germline V CDR1 and CDR2: SGHRS, YFSETQ. Trimming left V 4 bases short and J 2 bases short, with 13 bases between. The CDR3 is made up of 15 amino acids. CDR3 DNA: TGCGCCAGCAGCACGAACGGAGGTACCTACAATGAGCAGTTCTTC. Encoded protein: CASSTNGGTYNEQFF.

The V and J genes are TRBV6-5 and TRBJ2-1; tentatively, D is TRBD1 (6 bases). CDR1 MNHEY and CDR2 SVGAGI come from the germline V gene. The V end lost 2 bases, the J end lost 6 bases, and 14 bases lay between the germline ends. This CDR3 has 15 amino acids. The CDR3 bases are TGTGCCAGCAGTTACCGGGGACAAACAAGCAATGAGCAGTTCTTC. This encodes CASSYRGQTSNEQFF.

Regarding this clone: A read error may produce the germline difference seen at one junction end. Distinct nucleotide sequences in the sample also encode this CDR3. This sequence joins TRBV9 and TRBJ2-7; 8 bases agree with TRBD1. Germline CDR1 and CDR2: SGDLS and YYNGEE. The CDR3 loop spans 15 amino acids. This CDR3 is CASSVGGDRTYEQYF. The CDR3 nucleotides read TGTGCTAGCAGCGTAGGAGGGGACAGGACCTACGAGCAGTACTTC.

The J gene is TRBJ1-2, the V gene TRBV5-1, with 10 bases that match TRBD1. Germline loops: CDR1 SGHRS, CDR2 YFSETQ. V shed 1 base and J 0 bases; nucleotides not matched to a gene: 9. CDR3 length equals 18 residues. The CDR3 reads CASSLYGTGASSNYGYTF. The CDR3 DNA reads TGCGCCAGCAGCTTGTATGGGACAGGGGCCTCCTCTAACTATGGCTACACCTTC.

CDR3 residues: CASSFDSGELFF. In DNA, the CDR3 is TGTGCCAGCAGTTTCGATAGCGGGGAGCTGTTTTTT. The chain employs TRBV28 and TRBJ2-2, with D unresolved. V shed 3 bases and J shed 7 bases, with 6 bases lying between them. The germline V gene has CDR1 MDHEN and CDR2 SYDVKM. CDR3 size: 12 residues.

This chain uses TRBV29-1 with TRBJ2-1; D gene uncertain. The CDR3 length is 11 residues. V gave up 4 bases and J gave up 8 bases, with 9 bases separating them. CDR1 is SQVTM and CDR2 is ANQGSEA in the germline V gene. CDR3 amino acids: CSVGTYDEQFF. As DNA, the CDR3 is TGCAGCGTTGGAACATATGATGAGCAGTTCTTC.

This clone was counted between two and nine times. This rearrangement joins TRBV2 to TRBJ1-5; 7 nucleotides agree with TRBD1. There are 14 residues in the CDR3. The J segment lost 5 bases and the V segment lost 6 bases, leaving 7 bases of the junction unmatched. Per the germline V gene, CDR1 is SNHLY and CDR2 is FYNNEI. CDR3 region: CASSGRDSYQPQHF. CDR3 nucleotide sequence: TGTGCCAGCAGCGGCAGGGACAGTTATCAGCCCCAGCATTTT. Based on the CDR3 plus reference TRBV2 and TRBJ1-5, the full variable domain is EPEVTQTPSHQVTQMGQEVILRCVPISNHLYFYWYRQILGQKVEFLVSFYNNEISEKSEIFDDQFSVERPDGSNFTLKIRSTKLEDSAMYFCASSGRDSYQPQHFGDGTRLSIL.

The CDR3 coding sequence is TGCGCCAGCAGCCCGCGACTCGACAATGAGCAGTTCTTC. This sequence encodes CASSPRLDNEQFF. The chain has TRBV4-1 and TRBJ2-1; D is unclear. V was trimmed by 4 bases and J by 5 bases, leaving 9 bases between them. Germline V gene lookup returns CDR1 MGHRA and CDR2 YSYEKL. The CDR3 runs to 13 residues.

V gene TRBV27 combines with J gene TRBJ2-1, with TRBD1 matching over 9 bases. V gave up 5 bases and J gave up 5 bases; unmatched junction bases: 7. The CDR3 contains 15 residues. The germline gives CDR1 MNHEY, CDR2 SMNVEV (reference sequence). The CDR3 nucleotides read TGTGCCAGCAGTACTCGGGACAGGGTCAACAATGAGCAGTTCTTC. The encoded protein is CASSTRDRVNNEQFF.

As to this clone: Distinct nucleotide sequences in the sample also encode this CDR3. J is TRBJ1-1 and V is TRBV2; D gene unclear. Germline V gene sequence: CDR1 SNHLY, CDR2 FYNNEI. Between the trimmed V and J ends, which lost 2 bases and 0 bases, there was a span of 10 bases. The length of the CDR3 is 15 residues. The chain's CDR3 is CASSESPTVNTEAFF. CDR3 coding DNA: TGTGCCAGCAGTGAAAGCCCGACGGTGAACACTGAAGCTTTCTTT.

The chain employs TRBV9 and TRBJ2-2, with TRBD1 matching 8 bases. Trimming removed 2 bases from V and 1 base from J; junction bases left unmatched: 7. Germline CDR1 is SGDLS and CDR2 is YYNGEE. The CDR3 sequence is 17 residues long. Here the CDR3 reads CASSVKTGTGNTGELFF. CDR3 nucleotide sequence: TGTGCCAGCAGCGTGAAGACCGGGACAGGGAACACCGGGGAGCTGTTTTTT.

V and J are TRBV7-9 and TRBJ2-2; 14 positions match TRBD2. Germline lookup yields CDR1 SEHNR and CDR2 FQNEAQ (reference sequence). Trimming at V came to 5 bases and at J to 7 bases, leaving 9 bases not matched to a gene. CDR3 size: 17 residues. This chain's CDR3 is CASSTSGLAGVNGELFF. For the CDR3, the DNA is TGTGCCAGCAGCACGTCGGGACTAGCGGGAGTGAACGGGGAGCTGTTTTTT.

This clone was seen only once. The chain uses TRBV19 and TRBJ1-5, with D possibly matching TRBD1 (5 bases). CDR3 length: 13 amino acids. Per germline, CDR1 LNHDA and CDR2 SQIVND (reference sequence). Trimming removed 3 bases at V and 6 bases at J, with 9 bases between. Written as DNA, the CDR3 is TGTGCCAGTAGTATCGAGGGGTTTCAGCCCCAGCATTTT. Encoded protein: CASSIEGFQPQHF.

The chain links TRBV11-1 to TRBJ2-1; unclear D gene. In germline, CDR1 is SGHAT, CDR2 FQDESV (reference sequence). The CDR3 has 15 residues. Trimming took off 5 bases at V and 2 bases at J, with 13 bases between the two ends. DNA of the CDR3: TGTGCCAGCAGCCTTCCCAGAGGAACCTACAATGAGCAGTTCTTC. It translates to CASSLPRGTYNEQFF.

The rearrangement links TRBV27 to TRBJ2-5, with a possible D match to TRBD1 (5 bases). The CDR3 is 14 residues long. Germline CDR1 reads MNHEY; CDR2 reads SMNVEV (reference sequence). The ends were cut back, 2 bases at V and 4 bases at J, with 11 bases in the middle. The CDR3 DNA follows: TGTGCCAGCAGTTTAATAGGGGTGCGAGAGACCCAGTACTTC. Amino acids: CASSLIGVRETQYF.

As to this clone: In the same sample, other DNA sequences code for this CDR3. The chain recombines TRBV19 with TRBJ2-7; D may match TRBD1 or TRBD2 (5 bases each). This CDR3 spans 15 amino acids. The germline gives CDR1 LNHDA, CDR2 SQIVND (reference sequence). The V and J ends lost 3 bases and 0 bases respectively, with 12 bases between them. CDR3: CASSIRDGSSYEQYF. The CDR3 region has the DNA TGTGCCAGTAGTATCCGGGACGGTAGCTCCTACGAGCAGTACTTC.

The chain is built from TRBV10-2 and TRBJ1-6; tentatively, D is TRBD1 (6 bases). The CDR3 totals 14 residues. V was cut by 7 bases and J by 0 bases, with 7 bases left in between. Germline assignment: CDR1 WSHSY and CDR2 SAAADI. The CDR3 DNA is TGCGCCAGCATCAGGGGCTCCTATAATTCACCCCTCCACTTT. Translation: CASIRGSYNSPLHF.

This clone was seen just once. J is TRBJ2-7 and V is TRBV13; D ambiguous. The CDR3 is 15 amino acids. Trimming pared 2 bases from V and 5 bases from J, leaving 16 bases between. Germline CDR1 is PRHDT and CDR2 is FYEKMQ (reference sequence). The CDR3 DNA reads as TGTGCCAGCAGCTTACTCCGGGTTGGACCCGACGAGCAGTACTTC. This translates into CASSLLRVGPDEQYF.